Sequencing of this T cell receptor beta chain was carried out in a study of blood T cell repertoires in COVID-19. Note on this clone: Additional DNA sequences in this sample encode the identical CDR3.

This CDR3 comprises 14 residues. The ends were cut back, 1 base at V and 3 bases at J, with 9 bases in the middle. The germline V gene encodes CDR1 SGHDN and CDR2 FVKESK. TCRdb's copy holds only in-frame clones and misses some; the assay was immunoSEQ multiplex PCR. Seen here are some 290,000 clones, 90% observed once, and the top ten hold roughly 2.9%. Sequenced input: peripheral blood. The receptor's source is a woman in her 30s with COVID-19, enrolled during active disease. J is TRBJ1-2 and V is TRBV14; D is perhaps TRBD1 (6 bases). CDR3 protein: CASSQGAGDYGYTF. The CDR3 coding sequence is TGTGCCAGCAGCCAAGGAGCAGGGGACTATGGCTACACCTTC.